These 2 T cell receptor beta chains came from one sample sequenced in a study of blood T cell repertoires in COVID-19. Clones were sequenced by immunoSEQ multiplex PCR, and TCRdb holds only the in-frame ones, with some missing. Of 55,000 to 75,000 clones detected, over 65% appear once; the ten largest clones hold roughly 36%. Sequenced input: peripheral blood. The source of these receptors is a woman aged 70-85 years with acute or convalescent COVID-19.

The V call is TRBV10-3, the J call TRBJ1-2, with D possibly matching TRBD1 (6 bases). Germline V gene data show CDR1 as ENHRY and CDR2 as SYGVKD. This CDR3 contains 16 residues. Trimming took 0 bases from V and 6 from J, leaving 17 bases between them. In DNA, the CDR3 is TGTGCCATCAGTGAGTCGGGGGGGCTTTACCGAGATGGCTACACCTTC. Residues: CAISESGGLYRDGYTF.

The genes are TRBV14 and TRBJ1-6; D remains unclear. Germline loops: CDR1 SGHDN, CDR2 FVKESK. This CDR3 spans 14 amino acids. The V end lost 0 bases, the J end lost 3 bases, and 3 bases lay between the germline ends. The CDR3 nucleotides are TGTGCCAGCAGCCAAGAGAGCTATAATTCACCCCTCCACTTT. It translates to CASSQESYNSPLHF.